These 13 T cell receptor beta chains were all obtained from the same sample, sequenced in a study of blood T cell repertoires in COVID-19. TCRdb's table, derived via immunoSEQ multiplex PCR, lists solely in-frame clones and lacks some. The table has approximately 470,000 clones, approximately 86% seen once. The specimen sequenced was PBMCs or T cells enriched from blood (not recorded which). These receptors were obtained from a young woman who had recovered from COVID-19.

The chain recombines TRBV14 with TRBJ1-1, with no clear D. CDR1 is SGHDN, CDR2 FVKESK, per germline. V lost 4 bases, J lost 5 bases, and 17 bases lay in between. The CDR3 spans 15 residues. This CDR3 is CASSPFGGGRTEAFF. CDR3 DNA sequence: TGTGCCAGCAGCCCGTTTGGCGGAGGAAGGACTGAAGCTTTCTTT.

The rearrangement uses TRBV11-2 and TRBJ1-1, with TRBD1 as a possible D gene (5 bases). The CDR3 spans 14 residues. Between the trimmed V and J ends, which lost 5 bases and 0 bases, there was a span of 10 bases. Germline lookup yields CDR1 SGHAT and CDR2 FQNNGV. CDR3 sequence: CASSQGRMNTEAFF. The CDR3 DNA follows: TGTGCCAGCAGCCAGGGCAGGATGAACACTGAAGCTTTCTTT.

The chain uses TRBV11-2 and TRBJ1-3; a weak D match, TRBD1 (5 bases). Trimming took 8 bases from V and 2 from J, leaving 16 bases between them. CDR1 and CDR2 (germline): SGHAT, FQNNGV. CDR3 length: 15 residues. The CDR3 sequence is CASGPLGGTGNTIYF. In DNA, the CDR3 is TGTGCCAGCGGCCCACTCGGGGGAACTGGAAACACCATATATTTT.

The V and J genes are TRBV28 and TRBJ2-7; 7 positions match TRBD1. CDR3 length: 15 amino acids. V trimming: 2 bases; J trimming: 0 bases; junction bases outside the gene matches: 4. Germline assignment: CDR1 MDHEN and CDR2 SYDVKM. The CDR3 DNA reads TGTGCCAGCAGTTTAGGGACAGAACTCTCCTACGAGCAGTACTTC. This translates into CASSLGTELSYEQYF.

This rearrangement joins TRBV2 to TRBJ1-1; 7 bases agree with TRBD1. The germline V gene has CDR1 SNHLY and CDR2 FYNNEI. The CDR3 contains 14 residues. The trim removed 7 bases at V and 1 base at J, leaving 6 bases unmatched. The CDR3 region has the DNA TGTGCCAGCACCTGGGGACAGTCGAACACTGAAGCTTTCTTT. Protein: CASTWGQSNTEAFF. The variable domain in full, with the rest retrieved from reference TRBV2 and TRBJ1-1, is EPEVTQTPSHQVTQMGQEVILRCVPISNHLYFYWYRQILGQKVEFLVSFYNNEISEKSEIFDDQFSVERPDGSNFTLKIRSTKLEDSAMYFCASTWGQSNTEAFFGQGTRLTVV.

The rearrangement uses TRBV11-2 and TRBJ1-1, with 7 bases identical to TRBD1. From germline, CDR1 is SGHAT and CDR2 FQNNGV. CDR3 size: 16 residues. Germline trimming cut 5 bases from V and 0 bases from J; bases unmatched to any gene: 9. The CDR3 sequence: CASSPSNRGLNTEAFF. The CDR3 DNA reads as TGTGCCAGCAGCCCTTCTAACAGGGGTCTGAACACTGAAGCTTTCTTT.

CDR3: CASSGDFSGGYNEQFF. The DNA for the CDR3 is TGTGCCAGCAGTGGAGATTTTTCCGGCGGATACAATGAGCAGTTCTTC. The rearrangement links TRBV6-1 to TRBJ2-1, with no clear D. Germline CDR1 MNHNS, CDR2 SASEGT. This CDR3 is built from 16 residues. The V gene lost 4 bases and the J gene lost 4 bases, with 17 bases spanning the gap.

The gene calls are TRBV3-1 (or the pseudogene TRBV3-2) and TRBJ1-6; 8 bases align to TRBD1. V dropped 0 bases and J dropped 14; count of bases not matched to a gene: 6. Germline CDR1 LGHDT, CDR2 YNNKEL (reference sequence). The CDR3 is made up of 14 amino acids. This CDR3 reads CASSQELQGGTLHF. CDR3 sequence (DNA): TGTGCCAGCAGCCAAGAGTTACAGGGGGGCACCCTCCACTTT.

In its sample, this clone was seen once. The rearrangement joins TRBV28 to TRBJ1-3; D is unclear. Germline lookup yields CDR1 MDHEN and CDR2 SYDVKM. The V end lost 6 bases, the J end lost 4 bases, and 16 bases lay between the germline ends. This CDR3 spans 15 amino acids. CDR3 DNA sequence: TGTGCCAGCAGCCTGCGGGGAGGTGCGGGAAACACCATATATTTT. Translated, it gives CASSLRGGAGNTIYF.

The chain couples TRBV10-3 to TRBJ1-1, with TRBD1 matching over 9 bases. Germline loops: CDR1 ENHRY, CDR2 SYGVKD. V shed 10 bases and J 0 bases; nucleotides not matched to a gene: 3. This CDR3 has 13 amino acids. DNA for the CDR3: TGTGCCACCAGGACAGGGGTGAACACTGAAGCTTTCTTT. Translating gives CATRTGVNTEAFF.

This chain connects TRBV10-1 to TRBJ2-1; D might be TRBD1 (6 bases). The germline V gene has CDR1 WNHNN and CDR2 SYGVQD (reference sequence). V was trimmed by 9 bases and J by 3 bases, leaving 18 bases between them. The CDR3 is 15 residues long. The CDR3 sequence: CASWLGAPFYNEQFF. The CDR3 coding sequence is TGCGCCAGTTGGTTGGGGGCTCCCTTCTACAATGAGCAGTTCTTC.

CDR3 DNA: TGTGCCAGCAGCTACCCACGGACTGAAGCTTTCTTT. This codes for CASSYPRTEAFF. V usage is TRBV28 and J usage is TRBJ1-1; D ambiguous. CDR1 and CDR2 (germline): MDHEN, SYDVKM. The CDR3 is 12 amino acids. The V and J ends lost 6 bases and 5 bases respectively, with 10 bases between them.

V gene TRBV11-2 combines with J gene TRBJ2-5; TRBD2 agrees at 11 bases. The germline gives CDR1 SGHAT, CDR2 FQNNGV. V was pared by 2 bases and J by 4 bases, with 6 bases of the junction left unmatched. The CDR3 spans 16 residues. The CDR3, as DNA: TGTGCCAGCAGCTTAAGTAGCGGGGGGGATCGAGAGACCCAGTACTTC. Amino acids: CASSLSSGGDRETQYF.